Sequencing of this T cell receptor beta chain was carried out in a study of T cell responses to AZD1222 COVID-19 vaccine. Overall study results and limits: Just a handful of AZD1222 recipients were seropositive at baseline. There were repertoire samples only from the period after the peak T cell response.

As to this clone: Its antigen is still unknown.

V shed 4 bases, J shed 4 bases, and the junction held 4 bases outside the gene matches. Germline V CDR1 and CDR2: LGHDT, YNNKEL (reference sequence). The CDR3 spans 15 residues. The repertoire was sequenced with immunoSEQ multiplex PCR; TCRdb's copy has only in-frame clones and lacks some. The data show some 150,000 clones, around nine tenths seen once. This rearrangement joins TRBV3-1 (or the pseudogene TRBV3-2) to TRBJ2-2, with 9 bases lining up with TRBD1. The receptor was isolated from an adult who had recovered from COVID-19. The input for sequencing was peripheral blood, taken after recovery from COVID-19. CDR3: CASSPGQGVTGELFF. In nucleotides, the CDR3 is TGTGCCAGCAGCCCGGGACAGGGAGTCACCGGGGAGCTGTTTTTT.